These 6 T cell receptor beta chains were sequenced from one sample in a study of T cell repertoires in cytomegalovirus infection. Their specific antigens are unknown. MiXCR, run by TCRdb on the reads, gives a single entry per CDR3 protein. The table has 650,000 to 900,000 distinct CDR3 sequences, about 33% seen once. The sequencing here drew on cultured CD8+ T cells from PBMCs, taken from culture after CMV antigen stimulation. The receptors here all came from a human donor in good health (CMV status not recorded). Some clones in this sample may be carry-over from other donors' samples.

This clonotype was counted between two and nine times. The chain uses TRBV28 and TRBJ2-1; the D is unclear. The ends were cut back, 6 bases at V and 5 bases at J, with 14 bases in the middle. This CDR3 has 14 amino acids. The germline V gene has CDR1 MDHEN and CDR2 SYDVKM. As DNA, the CDR3 is TGTGCCAGCAGCGAGGAGACTGTCGACAATGAGCAGTTCTTC. This sequence encodes CASSEETVDNEQFF.

This clonotype was observed many times. The chain recombines TRBV15 with TRBJ1-5; weak D call: TRBD1 (6 bases). This CDR3 is 17 amino acids long. The germline gives CDR1 LNHNV, CDR2 YYDKDF (reference sequence). Trimming removed 0 bases at V and 3 bases at J, with 15 bases between. CDR3 in DNA: TGTGCCACCAGCAGAGAGTTAACAGGGCACTTCAATCAGCCCCAGCATTTT. It encodes CATSRELTGHFNQPQHF.

This rearrangement joins TRBV5-1 to TRBJ2-3; the D gene is possibly TRBD1 (6 bases). This CDR3 contains 14 residues. The germline CDR1 and CDR2 sequences are SGHRS and YFSETQ. Trimming left V 4 bases short and J 2 bases short, with 11 bases between. The CDR3 sequence is CASSAGTHTDTQYF. CDR3 bases: TGCGCCAGCAGCGCCGGGACACACACAGATACGCAGTATTTT.

This rearrangement joins TRBV6-2 or TRBV6-3 to TRBJ1-5; a possible D gene is TRBD1 (5 bases). The CDR3 is 14 amino acids. Deletions cut 7 bases from V and 2 bases from J, with 12 bases between. CDR1 is MNHEY, CDR2 SVGEGT, per germline. For the CDR3, the DNA is TGTGCCAGCAAGGAAGGGACGGGCAATCAGCCCCAGCATTTT. Protein product: CASKEGTGNQPQHF.

A remark on this clonotype: A read error may produce the germline difference seen at one junction end. The chain recombines TRBV7-4 with TRBJ1-2, with D possibly matching TRBD1 (5 bases). The CDR3 is made up of 15 amino acids. Germline values: CDR1 SGHVT, CDR2 SQSDAQ. The CDR3, as DNA: TGTGCCAACAGCCCGCCGAATGTCGGGGGAGATGGCTACACCTTC. This translates into CANSPPNVGGDGYTF. Full variable domain (missing parts from reference TRBV7-4 and TRBJ1-2): GAGVSQSPRYKVAKRGRDVALRCDSISGHVTLYWYRQTLGQGSEVLTYSQSDAQRDKSGRPSGRFSAERPERSVSTLKIQRTEQGDSAVYLCANSPPNVGGDGYTFGSGTRLTVV.

The chain combines TRBV10-3 with TRBJ1-3; D might be TRBD1 (5 bases). V was cut by 6 bases and J by 2 bases, with 14 bases left in between. The CDR3 loop spans 15 amino acids. Germline V gives CDR1 ENHRY, CDR2 SYGVKD. The CDR3: CAIRVWRGTGNTIYF. The CDR3 nucleotides read TGTGCCATCAGAGTTTGGAGGGGCACTGGAAACACCATATATTTT.